Below are 18 T cell receptor beta chains sequenced from a single sample in a study of blood T cell repertoires in COVID-19. Sequencing was performed with immunoSEQ multiplex PCR; in TCRdb, only in-frame clones are kept and a portion is missing. In the table there are 220,000 or so clones, about 89% of which are singletons. Sequencing used peripheral blood. These receptor sequences come from a man aged 55 to 69 who had recovered from COVID-19.

CDR3 amino acids: CATSVGGLAGGPNEQFF. In DNA form, the CDR3 reads TGTGCCACCAGTGTTGGTGGACTAGCGGGGGGGCCCAATGAGCAGTTCTTC. This chain links TRBV24-1 with TRBJ2-1; 15 positions agree with TRBD2. CDR3 length: 17 amino acids. Per germline, CDR1 KGHDR and CDR2 SFDVKD. V lost 5 bases, J lost 6 bases, and 7 bases stayed unmatched.

The J gene is TRBJ1-1, the V gene TRBV2; no definite D call. The CDR3 consists of 13 residues. Trimming took off 5 bases at V and 6 bases at J, with 13 bases between the two ends. In germline, CDR1 is SNHLY, CDR2 FYNNEI. Here the CDR3 reads CASSPRLLAEAFF. The CDR3, as DNA: TGTGCCAGCAGTCCTCGACTCCTCGCTGAAGCTTTCTTT.

The chain is built from TRBV7-3 and TRBJ2-3, with D perhaps TRBD1 (5 bases). Germline CDR1 reads SGHTA; CDR2 reads FQGTGA. There are 16 residues in the CDR3. V shed 1 base and J shed 4 bases, with 15 bases lying between them. The CDR3 DNA follows: TGTGCCAGCAGCTTAAACCCAGGGCTTAGGGCAGATACGCAGTATTTT. Translated, it gives CASSLNPGLRADTQYF.

This sequence joins TRBV27 and TRBJ2-7; a weak D match, TRBD1 (6 bases). V lost 3 bases, J lost 0 bases, and 9 bases lay in between. This CDR3 comprises 14 residues. Germline values: CDR1 MNHEY, CDR2 SMNVEV (reference sequence). CDR3 nucleotide sequence: TGTGCCAGCAGTTTGCAGGGGATCTCCTACGAGCAGTACTTC. It translates to CASSLQGISYEQYF.

For the CDR3, the DNA is TGTGCCAGCAGCCCTACAGGGGCCGGAAACACCATATATTTT. This translates into CASSPTGAGNTIYF. The genes are TRBV5-6 and TRBJ1-3, with 7 bases fitting TRBD1. The V gene end was trimmed by 4 bases and the J gene end by 4 bases; junction bases not matched to a gene: 5. Germline CDR1 reads SGHDT; CDR2 reads YYEEEE. This CDR3 is built from 14 residues.

The chain links TRBV5-5 to TRBJ2-7, with D perhaps matching TRBD1 (6 bases). The CDR3 is 14 amino acids. V was pared by 3 bases and J by 2 bases, with 12 bases between. Germline V gene data show CDR1 as SGHKS and CDR2 as YYEKEE (reference sequence). The CDR3: CASSSSGTTYEQYF. The CDR3, as DNA: TGTGCCAGCAGCTCCTCCGGGACAACCTACGAGCAGTACTTC. Together with reference TRBV5-5 and TRBJ2-7, the CDR3 gives the full variable domain: DAGVTQSPTHLIKTRGQQVTLRCSPISGHKSVSWYQQVLGQGPQFIFQYYEKEERGRGNFPDRFSARQFPNYSSELNVNALLLGDSALYLCASSSSGTTYEQYFGPGTRLTVT.

This clone was counted between two and nine times. The rearrangement links TRBV7-2 to TRBJ1-1, with a tentative D call TRBD1 (5 bases). CDR3 length: 14 amino acids. CDR1 and CDR2 (germline): SGHTA, FQGNSA. Between the trimmed V and J ends, which lost 5 bases and 0 bases, there was a span of 10 bases. The CDR3 reads CASSQRGLNTEAFF. In nucleotides, the CDR3 is TGTGCCAGCAGCCAACGGGGGTTGAACACTGAAGCTTTCTTT. The full variable domain, its missing parts supplied by reference TRBV7-2 and TRBJ1-1, is GAGVSQSPSNKVTEKGKDVELRCDPISGHTALYWYRQSLGQGLEFLIYFQGNSAPDKSGLPSDRFSAERTGGSVSTLTIQRTQQEDSAVYLCASSQRGLNTEAFFGQGTRLTVV.

This chain connects TRBV28 to TRBJ2-5, with D tentatively TRBD1 (7 bases). This CDR3 is built from 15 residues. Germline V lookup: CDR1 MDHEN, CDR2 SYDVKM. Trimming took 8 bases from V and 4 from J, leaving 20 bases between them. The CDR3 protein is CASFAWGQGGETQYF. The DNA for the CDR3 is TGTGCCAGCTTCGCTTGGGGTCAGGGGGGAGAGACCCAGTACTTC.

This sequence joins TRBV19 and TRBJ1-2; TRBD1 matches at 11 bases. This CDR3 is built from 13 residues. Per the germline V gene, CDR1 is LNHDA and CDR2 is SQIVND (reference sequence). The trim removed 7 bases at V and 6 bases at J, leaving 4 bases unmatched. CDR3 protein: CASIPDRGHGYTF. For the CDR3, the DNA is TGTGCCAGTATCCCGGACAGGGGGCATGGCTACACCTTC.

The chain employs TRBV18 and TRBJ2-1; 7 bases are a match to TRBD2. In germline, CDR1 is KGHSH, CDR2 LQKENI. This CDR3 has 16 residues. V gave up 5 bases and J gave up 0 bases; unmatched junction bases: 7. The CDR3 DNA reads as TGTGCCAGCTCAAAGCTAGCGGAGAGCTCCTACAATGAGCAGTTCTTC. This codes for CASSKLAESSYNEQFF.

The chain joins TRBV15 to TRBJ2-3; 8 bases map to TRBD2. This CDR3 spans 16 amino acids. Germline V gene data show CDR1 as LNHNV and CDR2 as YYDKDF (reference sequence). V shed 2 bases, J shed 5 bases, and the junction held 9 bases outside the gene matches. The CDR3 DNA reads as TGTGCCACCAGCAGATCACCCGGGACTAGTCTAGATACGCAGTATTTT. It is translated as CATSRSPGTSLDTQYF.

This clone was seen a single time. The chain recombines TRBV5-8 with TRBJ2-7, with 14 bases aligning to TRBD2. The CDR3 spans 16 residues. The J segment lost 4 bases and the V segment lost 2 bases, leaving 5 bases of the junction unmatched. Germline loops: CDR1 SGHTS, CDR2 YDEGEE. The CDR3 coding sequence is TGTGCCAGCAGCTTCAGATGGACTAGCGGGGGGTACGAGCAGTACTTC. The encoded protein is CASSFRWTSGGYEQYF.

J is TRBJ2-7 and V is TRBV11-3; a possible D gene is TRBD2 (6 bases). With 5 bases removed from V and 0 bases from J, the gap between germline ends came to 11 bases. Germline CDR1 is SGHNT and CDR2 is YENEEA. This CDR3 is built from 14 residues. CDR3 bases: TGTGCCAGCAGCCTAAGCGGGCACTCCTACGAGCAGTACTTC. Protein: CASSLSGHSYEQYF.

This clone was counted once. The rearrangement uses TRBV5-5 and TRBJ2-7, with a tentative D call TRBD1 (5 bases). The germline V gene encodes CDR1 SGHKS and CDR2 YYEKEE (reference sequence). V was trimmed by 1 base and J by 0 bases, leaving 11 bases between them. This CDR3 has 15 residues. This CDR3 reads CASSLSQGHSYEQYF. CDR3 DNA sequence: TGTGCCAGCAGCTTGAGTCAGGGCCACTCCTACGAGCAGTACTTC.

V is TRBV30 and J is TRBJ1-3; 7 bases match TRBD1. Trimming at V came to 4 bases and at J to 4 bases, leaving 10 bases not matched to a gene. Germline V CDR1 and CDR2: GTSNPN, SVGIG (reference sequence). CDR3 size: 15 residues. The CDR3 loop is CAWTTGVIEGNTIYF. For the CDR3, the DNA is TGTGCCTGGACCACAGGGGTAATAGAAGGAAACACCATATATTTT.

A few counts support this clone. This chain connects TRBV2 to TRBJ1-5; 9 nucleotides align to TRBD1. Germline V gene lookup returns CDR1 SNHLY and CDR2 FYNNEI. The CDR3 is made up of 14 amino acids. J gave up 5 bases and V 7 bases, and 6 bases lay outside the gene matches. CDR3 DNA sequence: TGTGCCAGCAATATGAACAGGGGGCATCAGCCCCAGCATTTT. It encodes CASNMNRGHQPQHF.

This clone was seen a single time. The chain has TRBV24-1 and TRBJ2-5; 7 bases map to TRBD1. V lost 8 bases and J lost 5; bases outside the gene matches: 16. The CDR3 consists of 16 residues. Germline V lookup: CDR1 KGHDR, CDR2 SFDVKD. The CDR3 loop is CATNSPGTELRETQYF. The CDR3 region has the DNA TGTGCCACCAATTCTCCCGGGACAGAGCTTCGGGAGACCCAGTACTTC.

The chain is built from TRBV9 and TRBJ1-3, with TRBD1 matching over 7 bases. Germline V gene data show CDR1 as SGDLS and CDR2 as YYNGEE. The J segment lost 0 bases and the V segment lost 2 bases, leaving 8 bases of the junction unmatched. CDR3 size: 17 residues. The chain's CDR3 is CASSVSVQGFSGNTIYF. CDR3 DNA sequence: TGTGCCAGCAGCGTTTCTGTACAGGGGTTCTCTGGAAACACCATATATTTT.